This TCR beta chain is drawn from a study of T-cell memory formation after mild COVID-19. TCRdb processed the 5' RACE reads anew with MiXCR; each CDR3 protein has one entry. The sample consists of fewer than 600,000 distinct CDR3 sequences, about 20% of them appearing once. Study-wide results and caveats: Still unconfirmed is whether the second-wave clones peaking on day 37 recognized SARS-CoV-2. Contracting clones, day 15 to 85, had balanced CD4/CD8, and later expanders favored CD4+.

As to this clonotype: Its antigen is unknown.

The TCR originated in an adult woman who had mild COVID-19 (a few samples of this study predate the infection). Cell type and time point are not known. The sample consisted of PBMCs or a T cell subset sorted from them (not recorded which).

CDR3 loop: CASREIAGGDTQYF. The CDR3 DNA reads TGTGCCAGCAGAGAAATAGCGGGAGGGGATACGCAGTATTTT. The chain has TRBV2 and TRBJ2-3; 11 positions agree with TRBD2. The CDR3 consists of 14 residues. Germline CDR1 is SNHLY and CDR2 is FYNNEI. Trimming removed 6 bases from V and 6 bases from J; junction bases left unmatched: 5.